This entry lists 10 T cell receptor beta chains sequenced from one sample in a study of T-cell memory formation after mild COVID-19. TCRdb passed the 5' RACE reads through MiXCR, listing each CDR3 protein once. Of 150,000 to 200,000 distinct CDR3 sequences in the sample, more than 15% were seen once. The sequencing input was PBMCs or a T cell subset sorted from them (not recorded which). These receptors came from an adult woman who had mild COVID-19 (a few samples of this study predate the infection). Cell type and time point are not known.

CDR3: CASTPPRDSYEQYF. The CDR3 DNA sequence: TGTGCCAGCACCCCTCCCAGGGATTCCTACGAGCAGTACTTC. This chain connects TRBV6-5 to TRBJ2-7, with TRBD1 as a possible D gene (5 bases). Germline V gene lookup returns CDR1 MNHEY and CDR2 SVGAGI. This CDR3 is 14 amino acids long. V was cut by 7 bases and J by 1 base, with 14 bases left in between.

This clonotype was counted only a few times. The CDR3 sequence is CASSSRTGDYEQYF. In DNA, the CDR3 is TGCGCCAGCAGCTCCCGGACAGGGGACTACGAGCAGTACTTC. The chain combines TRBV5-1 with TRBJ2-7; TRBD1 aligns across 9 bases. Germline V gene lookup returns CDR1 SGHRS and CDR2 YFSETQ. This CDR3 is built from 14 residues. V lost 3 bases, J lost 3 bases, and 4 bases stayed unmatched. The full variable domain, completed using reference TRBV5-1 and TRBJ2-7, is KAGVTQTPRYLIKTRGQQVTLSCSPISGHRSVSWYQQTPGQGLQFLFEYFSETQRNKGNFPGRFSGRQFSNSRSEMNVSTLELGDSALYLCASSSRTGDYEQYFGPGTRLTVT.

The chain recombines TRBV7-2 with TRBJ2-3, with 12 positions matching TRBD2. This CDR3 has 16 amino acids. Germline V CDR1 and CDR2: SGHTA, FQGNSA. J was trimmed by 1 base and V by 5 bases; bases with no gene match: 4. The CDR3 bases are TGTGCCAGCAGCCTCCGACTAGCGGGAGGCACAGATACGCAGTATTTT. Protein product: CASSLRLAGGTDTQYF.

This clonotype has just a few counts. V gene TRBV12-3 or TRBV12-4 combines with J gene TRBJ2-1; no clear D gene. Trimming pared 8 bases from V and 4 bases from J, leaving 12 bases between. This CDR3 has 13 amino acids. The chain's CDR3 is CASGWRSYNEQFF. The DNA of the CDR3 is TGTGCCAGCGGTTGGCGGTCGTACAATGAGCAGTTCTTC.

The genes are TRBV20-1 and TRBJ2-1; D not resolved. This CDR3 is 15 amino acids long. The V and J ends lost 6 bases and 0 bases respectively, with 15 bases between them. Germline loops: CDR1 DFQATT, CDR2 SNEGSKA (reference sequence). CDR3 in amino acids: CSANPSWSSYNEQFF. CDR3 DNA sequence: TGCAGTGCCAACCCGTCCTGGAGCTCCTACAATGAGCAGTTCTTC.

Many counts were recorded for this clonotype. This chain links TRBV6-2 or TRBV6-3 with TRBJ2-1; no clear D. This CDR3 comprises 14 residues. CDR1 MNHEY and CDR2 SVGEGT come from the germline V gene. V lost 0 bases to trimming and J lost 5 bases, with 8 bases between them. The CDR3 DNA follows: TGTGCCAGCAGTTACTCTAGTGAGGACAATGAGCAGTTCTTC. It is translated as CASSYSSEDNEQFF.

This clonotype was observed a handful of times. The chain has TRBV24-1 and TRBJ2-2, with 10 bases identical to TRBD2. CDR1 and CDR2 (germline): KGHDR, SFDVKD. J lost 0 bases, V lost 4 bases, and 4 bases had no gene match. The CDR3 covers 17 residues. The CDR3 bases are TGTGCCACCAGTGACCGTAGCGGGGGGCCGAACACCGGGGAGCTGTTTTTT. Protein sequence: CATSDRSGGPNTGELFF.

The V call is TRBV12-3 or TRBV12-4, the J call TRBJ2-1; D unresolved. The V end was cut by 3 bases, the J end by 0 bases, with 9 bases between. The CDR3 runs to 15 residues. DNA of the CDR3: TGTGCCAGCAGTTTCGGTCGTAGCTCCTACAATGAGCAGTTCTTC. Amino acid sequence: CASSFGRSSYNEQFF.

This clonotype was seen only a few times. Germline and junction disagree at one end, which may indicate a read error. This chain uses TRBV7-7 with TRBJ2-4; D unclear. CDR3 length equals 13 residues. From germline, CDR1 is SSHAT and CDR2 FNYEAQ (reference sequence). The CDR3 coding sequence is TGTGCTAGCAGCTTAATCTGGGCCCACATTCAGTACTTC. Translation: CASSLIWAHIQYF.

Turning to this clonotype: This may be a read error: a much more frequent sequence differs by one nucleotide. V usage is TRBV6-1 and J usage is TRBJ1-5, with no clear D. The V gene's germline CDR1 is MNHNS and CDR2 SASEGT. The CDR3 has 16 amino acids. The CDR3 sequence is CASSEPRLRSNQPKHF. The CDR3 region has the DNA TGTGCCAGCAGTGAACCTCGGCTCCGTAGCAATCAGCCCAAGCATTTT.